This passage covers 2 T cell receptor beta chains from one sample sequenced in a study of blood T cell repertoires in COVID-19. Assay: immunoSEQ multiplex PCR; the TCRdb copy retains only in-frame clones and omits some. The sample comprises 140,000 to 150,000 clones, 84% of which are singletons, and roughly 5.7% rests with the top ten. Sequenced input: PBMCs or T cells enriched from blood (not recorded which). The receptors derive from a woman aged 50 to 65 who had been exposed to COVID-19.

The genes are TRBV2 and TRBJ2-5; tentative D call: TRBD2 (6 bases). The CDR3 sequence is 12 residues long. Germline CDR1 is SNHLY and CDR2 is FYNNEI. Trimming pared 4 bases from V and 9 bases from J, leaving 12 bases between. Written as DNA, the CDR3 is TGTGCCAGCAGTGGGGGGGTTCCCGCCCAGTACTTC. Translating gives CASSGGVPAQYF.

The genes are TRBV24-1 and TRBJ2-3; 12 bases are a match to TRBD1. Germline assignment: CDR1 KGHDR and CDR2 SFDVKD. This CDR3 region has 16 residues. Trimming cost V 3 bases and J 2 bases; bases outside gene matches: 2. The CDR3 region has the DNA TGTGCCACCAGTGATGGGACAGGGGGCGACACAGATACGCAGTATTTT. Its translation is CATSDGTGGDTDTQYF.